A selection of T cell receptor beta chains follows, all from one sample in a study of shared clonotypes between healthy human individuals. Repertoires were generated with immunoSEQ multiplex PCR, while TCRdb's copy carries only in-frame clones and drops some. The sample records roughly 2,000,000 clones, 85% to 95% being singletons. The sequenced sample was naive CD8+ T cells from PBMCs. The receptors derive from a man between 18 and 29 years old in good health. Some clones in this sample may be carry-over from other donors' samples. The CDR3 runs from the conserved cysteine through the conserved F or W. A D gene is named only where the DNA matches it firmly. Clone size is stated in some rows and not others, as once, few, many or a class when expanded.

NA,NA,TRBV30,TRBJ1-1,TGTGCCTGGAGTGTACCAACTGAAGCTTTCTTT,CAWSVPTEAFF
NA,NA,TRBV6-1,TRBJ2-2,TGTGCCAGCCCGAACAGGAACACCGGGGAGCTGTTTTTT,CASPNRNTGELFF
NA,NA,TRBV28,TRBJ1-5,TGTGCCAGCAGTGCCGGGCAGGGCTATCAGCCCCAGCATTTT,CASSAGQGYQPQHF
NA,NA,TRBV19,TRBJ2-1,TGTGCCAGTAGTATCTCGATTGGAGCTTACAATGAGCAGTTCTTC,CASSISIGAYNEQFF
NA,NA,TRBV6-6,TRBJ2-7,TGTGCCAGCTCCAGGACCTCCTACGAGCAGTACTTC,CASSRTSYEQYF
NA,NA,TRBV7-9,TRBJ2-2,TGTGCCAGCAGGAAACAGGAGTACCCCGGGGAGCTGTTTTTT,CASRKQEYPGELFF
NA,few,TRBV30,TRBJ1-5,TGTGCCGGCAGAGATAGGGGGGGGAATCAGCCCCAGCATTTT,CAGRDRGGNQPQHF
TRBD2,NA,TRBV11-2,TRBJ2-1,TGTGCCAGCAGCTTACTACCGGGACTAGCGGGAGACAATGAGCAGTTCTTC,CASSLLPGLAGDNEQFF
NA,NA,TRBV7-3,TRBJ2-4,TGTGCCAGCAGCTCCCGTGGGGCGGCAGGAAACATTCAGTACTTC,CASSSRGAAGNIQYF
NA,NA,TRBV15,TRBJ1-5,TGTGCCACCAGCACCCCGAGTAGACTTAGCAATCAGCCCCAGCATTTT,CATSTPSRLSNQPQHF
NA,NA,TRBV19,TRBJ2-7,TGTGCCAGTAGTGGAGACAGGTCCTACGAGCAGTACTTC,CASSGDRSYEQYF
NA,NA,TRBV28,TRBJ2-7,TGTGCCAGCAGTTTTACGGGATTATCCTACGAGCAGTACTTC,CASSFTGLSYEQYF
TRBD1,once,TRBV7-6,TRBJ2-7,TGTGCCAGCAGCTACGCGGGACAGGCTGACTACGAGCAGTACTTC,CASSYAGQADYEQYF
NA,NA,TRBV9,TRBJ1-1,TGTGCCAGCAGCGGGAGATATTCAGGGAACACTGAAGCTTTCTTT,CASSGRYSGNTEAFF
NA,few,TRBV4-1,TRBJ2-2,TGCGCCAGCAGCCAAGAGGATATTTTGCCGTGGGAGCTGTTTTTT,CASSQEDILPWELFF
NA,NA,TRBV9,TRBJ2-7,TGTGCCAGCAGCGTAGACGAGTTTTACGAGCAGTACTTC,CASSVDEFYEQYF
NA,NA,TRBV12-5,TRBJ2-3,TGTGCTAGTGGTTTGGTGGTTGGAGATACGCAGTATTTT,CASGLVVGDTQYF
NA,NA,TRBV2,TRBJ2-7,TGTGCCAGCAGTGAACGGCCTGGTCTAAACGAGCAGTACTTC,CASSERPGLNEQYF
TRBD2,NA,TRBV2,TRBJ2-3,TGTGCCAGCAGCCCCTTTAGCGGGAGGGTCGCAGATACGCAGTATTTT,CASSPFSGRVADTQYF
NA,once,TRBV28,TRBJ2-5,TGTGCCAGCAGTTCTCCGCCGACTAGGGAGGAGACCCAGTACTTC,CASSSPPTREETQYF
NA,NA,TRBV28,TRBJ2-3,TGTGCCAGCAGTTTATACGGGGGGCGTACAGATACGCAGTATTTT,CASSLYGGRTDTQYF
TRBD1,NA,TRBV11-2,TRBJ2-7,TGTGCCAGCTTAAGAGACAGGGGACACTACGAGCAGTACTTC,CASLRDRGHYEQYF
NA,NA,TRBV5-6,TRBJ2-7,TGTGCCAGCAGCTCGGAATCGGACAGCCCCTACGAGCAGTACTTC,CASSSESDSPYEQYF
TRBD2,NA,TRBV18,TRBJ2-1,TGTGCCAGCTCACCACCCTCCCTAGCGGGAGTAGGTAATGAGCAGTTCTTC,CASSPPSLAGVGNEQFF
NA,NA,TRBV7-9,TRBJ2-5,TGTGCCAGCAGCTTATACGGGATACAAGAGACCCAGTACTTC,CASSLYGIQETQYF
NA,NA,TRBV21-1,TRBJ2-5,TGTGCCAGCCGCCGGGGGGGCACTCAAGAGACCCAGTACTTC,CASRRGGTQETQYF
NA,once,TRBV4-2,TRBJ2-7,TGTGCCAGCAGCCAAGAGTTGATCGACGAGCAGTACTTC,CASSQELIDEQYF
NA,NA,TRBV4-1,TRBJ2-7,TGCGCCAGCAGCCAACTACCCCACGAGCAGTACTTC,CASSQLPHEQYF
NA,NA,TRBV5-6,TRBJ1-1,TGTGCCAGCACCCTGGTCCCCGAAACTGAAGCTTTCTTT,CASTLVPETEAFF
TRBD1,NA,TRBV7-9,TRBJ2-6,TGTGCCAGCAGCTCAGGACAGGGCCCTTTAATTGGGGCCAACGTCCTGACTTTC,CASSSGQGPLIGANVLTF
TRBD2,NA,TRBV27,TRBJ2-1,TGTGCCAGCAGTCCTAGCGGTAGCTACAATGAGCAGTTCTTC,CASSPSGSYNEQFF
NA,NA,TRBV6-5,TRBJ2-5,TGTGCCAGCAGTTACCCGCGAGGAGGGGGGCGGGAGACCCAGTACTTC,CASSYPRGGGRETQYF
NA,NA,TRBV4-1,TRBJ2-7,TGCGCCAGCAGAGGGACTTTGGGGGACTACGAGCAGTACTTC,CASRGTLGDYEQYF
TRBD2,few,TRBV7-3,TRBJ2-2,TGTGCCAGCAGCCCACTAGCGGAGAGCGCGAACACCGGGGAGCTGTTTTTT,CASSPLAESANTGELFF
TRBD2,NA,TRBV5-4,TRBJ2-7,TGTGCCAGCAGCTTTAAGCGGGAGCGGGGTTACGAGCAGTACTTC,CASSFKRERGYEQYF
NA,NA,TRBV7-9,TRBJ2-5,TGTGCCAGCGGATCGGACAGCCAAGAGACCCAGTACTTC,CASGSDSQETQYF
NA,once,TRBV7-3,TRBJ1-1,TGTGCCAGCAGCTCTGAATTCCGCGGACTGAACACTGAAGCTTTCTTT,CASSSEFRGLNTEAFF
TRBD2,NA,TRBV9,TRBJ2-7,TGTGCCAGCAGCGTAGTTGCTAGCGGACCATACGAGCAGTACTTC,CASSVVASGPYEQYF
TRBD2,NA,TRBV27,TRBJ2-7,TGTGCCAGCAGTTGGGCTAGCGGGAGCTACGAGCAGTACTTC,CASSWASGSYEQYF
NA,NA,TRBV28,TRBJ2-5,TGTGCCAGCAGTCTCACCCCTGCTCTCGGCGACCACGACTTC,CASSLTPALGDHDF
NA,NA,TRBV27,TRBJ2-7,TGTGCCAGCTGGGGTCCAACCTACGAGCAGTACTTC,CASWGPTYEQYF
TRBD2,NA,TRBV4-2,TRBJ2-1,TGTGCCAGCAGCCGGTGGACTAGCGGGAGCTCCTACAATGAGCAGTTCTTC,CASSRWTSGSSYNEQFF
TRBD1,NA,TRBV28,TRBJ2-7,TGTGCCAGCAGGAGACAGGGGCGGTCCTACGAGCAGTACTTC,CASRRQGRSYEQYF
TRBD1,NA,TRBV5-1,TRBJ1-6,TGCGCCAGCAGCTTGGGTGAGGGGGCGCGGTCACCCCTCCACTTT,CASSLGEGARSPLHF
NA,NA,TRBV7-9,TRBJ2-7,TGTGCCAGCAGCTTAGTGGCGGGGATCTCCTACGAGCAGTACTTC,CASSLVAGISYEQYF
NA,NA,TRBV27,TRBJ2-5,TGTGCCAGCATGGGGCCGGTGGAGACCCAGTACTTC,CASMGPVETQYF
NA,NA,TRBV7-3,TRBJ1-1,TGTGCCAGCAGCTTAACGGCAAAGGGGCCCACTGAAGCTTTCTTT,CASSLTAKGPTEAFF
NA,NA,TRBV25-1,TRBJ1-1,TGTGCCAGCAGTGAATTCCCTGGGGTGAAAGCTTTCTTT,CASSEFPGVKAFF
NA,NA,TRBV11-2,TRBJ2-2,TGTGCCAGCAGCTTAGGGGGTGGCACCGGGGAGCTGTTTTTT,CASSLGGGTGELFF
TRBD1,NA,TRBV5-1,TRBJ1-2,TGCGCCAGCAGCTTGGTAGGGGGCGCGGGTGGCTACACCTTC,CASSLVGGAGGYTF
NA,NA,TRBV9,TRBJ2-3,TGTGCCAGCAGCGCCTTCGGCGGGATCCTCACAGATACGCAGTATTTT,CASSAFGGILTDTQYF
NA,NA,TRBV2,TRBJ2-2,TGTGCCAGCAGTGAATTACTAGAACAGGAGAACACCGGGGAGCTGTTTTTT,CASSELLEQENTGELFF
TRBD2,NA,TRBV9,TRBJ2-7,TGTGCCAGCAACCTGGGGCTAGCGGGAGATCGCGAGCAGTACTTC,CASNLGLAGDREQYF
NA,NA,TRBV4-3,TRBJ2-5,TGCGCCAGCAGCCAAAGCCTCCCCGGGGGACAAGAGACCCAGTACTTC,CASSQSLPGGQETQYF
TRBD1,NA,TRBV14,TRBJ1-2,TGTGCCAGCAGCCAAGATGGACAGGGGAAAGGCTACACCTTC,CASSQDGQGKGYTF
TRBD2,NA,TRBV11-3,TRBJ2-3,TGTGCCAGCAGCTCCGGGACTAGGAAAGATACGCAGTATTTT,CASSSGTRKDTQYF